Listed below are T cell receptor beta chains from one sample, sequenced in a study of cytomegalovirus exposure and HLA in healthy donors. The method was immunoSEQ multiplex PCR; TCRdb's version includes in-frame clones alone and lacks a portion of them. This sample has around 130,000 clones, with roughly 84% found just once. Sequencing was done on a sample of PBMCs. The receptors were gathered from a boy aged 10-17 years in good health and CMV-seronegative. The CDR3 runs from the conserved cysteine through the conserved F or W. A D gene is named only where the DNA matches it firmly. Where a row states a size, it is once, few, many or the class of an expanded clone; other rows omit it.

D: -; V: TRBV7-3; J: TRBJ2-2; size: once; DNA: TGTGCCAGCAGCTTACGGGTCGGGGAGCTGTTTTTT; CDR3: CASSLRVGELFF
D: -; V: TRBV19; J: TRBJ2-7; size: -; DNA: TGTGCCAGTAGTATTTCTTACTCCTACGAGCAGTACTTC; CDR3: CASSISYSYEQYF
D: -; V: TRBV4-3; J: TRBJ2-7; size: -; DNA: TGCGCCAGCAGCCACCAGGGTAGGGCGGACGAGCAGTACTTC; CDR3: CASSHQGRADEQYF
D: TRBD2; V: TRBV7-6; J: TRBJ2-3; size: -; DNA: TGTGCCAGCAGCTTAGCGGGGGTAGCGGGAGTAACAGATACGCAGTATTTT; CDR3: CASSLAGVAGVTDTQYF
D: -; V: TRBV6-6; J: TRBJ2-7; size: -; DNA: TGTGCCAGCAGTTACAGGGCGGGTCGATACGAGCAGTACTTC; CDR3: CASSYRAGRYEQYF
D: TRBD2; V: TRBV7-3; J: TRBJ2-3; size: -; DNA: TGTGCCAGCAGCAGAACTAGCGGGAGCACAGATACGCAGTATTTT; CDR3: CASSRTSGSTDTQYF
D: TRBD2; V: TRBV4-3; J: TRBJ2-4; size: -; DNA: TGCGCCAGCAGCCAAGTACTGGGCGGGGGGAAAGAGGCCAAAAACATTCAGTACTTC; CDR3: CASSQVLGGGKEAKNIQYF
D: -; V: TRBV4-1; J: TRBJ2-7; size: few; DNA: TGCGCCAGCAGCCATCACGACAACTACGAGCAGTACTTC; CDR3: CASSHHDNYEQYF
D: -; V: TRBV12-5; J: TRBJ1-4; size: -; DNA: TGTGCTAGTGGTTTGGACTTCTCCGGTGAAAAACTGTTTTTT; CDR3: CASGLDFSGEKLFF
D: -; V: TRBV7-2; J: TRBJ1-2; size: -; DNA: TGTGCCAGCAGCTTAGAAGCGTCTAACTATGGCTACACCTTC; CDR3: CASSLEASNYGYTF
D: -; V: TRBV30; J: TRBJ1-1; size: -; DNA: TGTGCCTGGAGTGACAGTCACACTGAAGCTTTCTTT; CDR3: CAWSDSHTEAFF
D: -; V: TRBV29-1; J: TRBJ1-2; size: -; DNA: TGCAGCGTTGGGTCTCGTCCGGAGCCCGGCCTATGGGGCTACACCTTC; CDR3: CSVGSRPEPGLWGYTF
D: TRBD1; V: TRBV5-1; J: TRBJ1-2; size: once; DNA: TGCGCCAGCAGCTCAATTAACAGGGGCGCCTATGGCTACACCTTC; CDR3: CASSSINRGAYGYTF
D: -; V: TRBV27; J: TRBJ1-1; size: -; DNA: TGTGCCAGCACTTCCGGGACACGGGCTTTCGGGACTGAAGCTTTCTTT; CDR3: CASTSGTRAFGTEAFF
D: -; V: TRBV7-3; J: TRBJ1-1; size: few; DNA: TGTGCCAGCAGCCTCAGCGGTAGACAGGTTGAAGCTTTCTTT; CDR3: CASSLSGRQVEAFF
D: TRBD2; V: TRBV9; J: TRBJ2-4; size: once; DNA: TGTGCCAGCAGCGTAGATGCGGGGGGGAGGGGCAAAAACATTCAGTACTTC; CDR3: CASSVDAGGRGKNIQYF
D: TRBD2; V: TRBV2; J: TRBJ2-2; size: -; DNA: TGTGCCAGCAGTGAGTGGGCTAGCGGGGGGCCGAACACCGGGGAGCTGTTTTTT; CDR3: CASSEWASGGPNTGELFF
D: -; V: TRBV19; J: TRBJ1-1; size: -; DNA: TGTGCCAGTAGTATCGACGGATCCGGGTGGGCTTTCTTT; CDR3: CASSIDGSGWAFF
D: TRBD1; V: TRBV6-5; J: TRBJ2-7; size: -; DNA: TGTGCCAGCAGTTCCCGGACAGGGGCCTACGAGCAGTACTTC; CDR3: CASSSRTGAYEQYF
D: -; V: TRBV7-8; J: TRBJ1-5; size: -; DNA: TGTGCCAGCAGCGGTGGTAGTCAGGATTCTCATCAGCCCCAGCATTTT; CDR3: CASSGGSQDSHQPQHF
D: -; V: TRBV10-3; J: TRBJ2-2; size: -; DNA: TGTGCCATCAGTGAGGAAAGCGGCGGTTACACCGGGGAGCTGTTTTTT; CDR3: CAISEESGGYTGELFF
D: -; V: TRBV4-3; J: TRBJ1-4; size: -; DNA: TGCGCCAGCAGCCAAGGCGGACAGTATAATGAAAAACTGTTTTTT; CDR3: CASSQGGQYNEKLFF
D: -; V: TRBV7-6; J: TRBJ2-5; size: -; DNA: TGTGCCAGCAGCTTAGAGGCTGGGGCCGGAGAGACCCAGTACTTC; CDR3: CASSLEAGAGETQYF
D: TRBD1; V: TRBV27; J: TRBJ2-3; size: -; DNA: TGTGCCAGCAATAAGAATCCGACAGGGGGCTTGAGAGATACGCAGTATTTT; CDR3: CASNKNPTGGLRDTQYF
D: -; V: TRBV5-4; J: TRBJ1-1; size: few; DNA: TGTGCCAGCAGCTTACAGAACACTGAAGCTTTCTTT; CDR3: CASSLQNTEAFF
D: -; V: TRBV30; J: TRBJ2-7; size: -; DNA: TGTGCCTCCCTCGGGGTACTCTACGAGCGGCAGTACTTC; CDR3: CASLGVLYERQYF
D: -; V: TRBV4-1; J: TRBJ2-3; size: -; DNA: TGCGCCAGCAGCCAAGGGCCGGGGAGCACAGATACGCAGTATTTT; CDR3: CASSQGPGSTDTQYF
D: -; V: TRBV13; J: TRBJ2-7; size: -; DNA: TGTGCCAGCAGCTTAAGCGACAGGTTCTACGAGCAGTACTTC; CDR3: CASSLSDRFYEQYF
D: -; V: TRBV5-6; J: TRBJ2-1; size: -; DNA: TGTGCCAGCAGCTTCGTAAACAATGAGCAGTTCTTC; CDR3: CASSFVNNEQFF
D: -; V: TRBV27; J: TRBJ2-1; size: -; DNA: TGTGCCAGCAGTAACAGGGCAGGGGACTACAATGAGCAGTTCTTC; CDR3: CASSNRAGDYNEQFF
D: -; V: TRBV7-6; J: TRBJ2-3; size: -; DNA: TGTGCCAGCAGCTTAATGAGGGGGTCAGATACGCAGTATTTT; CDR3: CASSLMRGSDTQYF
D: -; V: TRBV18; J: TRBJ1-1; size: few; DNA: TGTGCCAGCTCCCCTTCCCGGGAGTACACTGAAGCTTTCTTT; CDR3: CASSPSREYTEAFF
D: -; V: TRBV5-1; J: TRBJ2-1; size: -; DNA: TGCGCCAGCAAGTCAGAGACAGCCTACAATGAGCAGTTCTTC; CDR3: CASKSETAYNEQFF
D: TRBD1; V: TRBV19; J: TRBJ2-7; size: -; DNA: TGTGCCAGTAGCCAGGGACAGACTGTCGAAGCCCTAATTCAGTACTTC; CDR3: CASSQGQTVEALIQYF
D: -; V: TRBV27; J: TRBJ1-5; size: -; DNA: TGTGCCAGCAGTTTAAGGGGCTGGCAGCCCCAGCATTTT; CDR3: CASSLRGWQPQHF
D: -; V: TRBV6-6; J: TRBJ1-6; size: few; DNA: TGTGCCAGCAGACTACAGGCCACGGATTCACCCCTCCACTTT; CDR3: CASRLQATDSPLHF
D: TRBD1; V: TRBV5-4; J: TRBJ2-5; size: -; DNA: TGTGCCAGCAGCCTTGACAGGGGCGAGAGCCAGTACTTC; CDR3: CASSLDRGESQYF
D: -; V: TRBV5-1; J: TRBJ2-3; size: -; DNA: TGCGCCAGCAGGGACGGGATGAGCACAGATACGCAGTATTTT; CDR3: CASRDGMSTDTQYF
D: TRBD1; V: TRBV25-1; J: TRBJ1-2; size: -; DNA: TGTGCCAGCAGTGAAGGGGACAGAGGATATGGCTACACCTTC; CDR3: CASSEGDRGYGYTF
D: -; V: TRBV2; J: TRBJ1-2; size: -; DNA: TGTGCCAGCAGTGATAGGGGGACAAACTATGGCTACACCTTC; CDR3: CASSDRGTNYGYTF
D: -; V: TRBV27; J: TRBJ2-3; size: -; DNA: TGTGCCAGCACTACCTTAACCCGAGGGGGTGCAGATACGCAGTATTTT; CDR3: CASTTLTRGGADTQYF
D: -; V: TRBV6-1; J: TRBJ1-1; size: -; DNA: TGTGCCAGCAGTTCCTCGGACAGCACTGAAGCTTTCTTT; CDR3: CASSSSDSTEAFF
D: TRBD1; V: TRBV18; J: TRBJ1-1; size: -; DNA: TGTGCCAGCTCAGGACAGGCGCCGGGGAACACTGAAGCTTTCTTT; CDR3: CASSGQAPGNTEAFF
D: TRBD2; V: TRBV7-8; J: TRBJ2-7; size: -; DNA: TGTGCCAGCAGCGTTAGCGGGAGCTCCTACGAGCAGTACTTC; CDR3: CASSVSGSSYEQYF
D: TRBD1; V: TRBV27; J: TRBJ1-4; size: -; DNA: TGTGCCAGCAGTCCCGGGACAGGCCCCACTTGGGAAAAACTGTTTTTT; CDR3: CASSPGTGPTWEKLFF
D: -; V: TRBV18; J: TRBJ1-6; size: -; DNA: TGTGCCAGCTCACCCCCCACGACAGGCCAGAATTCACCCCTCCACTTT; CDR3: CASSPPTTGQNSPLHF
D: TRBD1; V: TRBV6-1; J: TRBJ1-5; size: -; DNA: TGTGCCAGCAATCTGGACAGGGGAAGTCAGCCCCAGCATTTT; CDR3: CASNLDRGSQPQHF
D: TRBD1; V: TRBV6-5; J: TRBJ1-2; size: -; DNA: TGTGCCAGCAGTTACTCGGGGACAGGGGACTATGGCTACACCTTC; CDR3: CASSYSGTGDYGYTF
D: TRBD2; V: TRBV5-1; J: TRBJ2-2; size: -; DNA: TGCGCCAGCAGCTTGGGAGGAGCGGGGGCGCTTGGGACCGGGGAGCTGTTTTTT; CDR3: CASSLGGAGALGTGELFF
D: TRBD1; V: TRBV7-2; J: TRBJ2-7; size: -; DNA: TGTGCCAGCAGCTTAGGGACAGGGGGCGGGAGGGCCTCCTACGAGCAGTACTTC; CDR3: CASSLGTGGGRASYEQYF
D: -; V: TRBV9; J: TRBJ1-2; size: -; DNA: TGTGCCAGCCTCCGCGGGGGCGCGGTAGTAGGTGGCTACACCTTC; CDR3: CASLRGGAVVGGYTF
D: -; V: TRBV27; J: TRBJ1-1; size: -; DNA: TGTGCCACCCTCTCGGGTGTGGCTGAAGCTTTCTTT; CDR3: CATLSGVAEAFF
D: TRBD1; V: TRBV27; J: TRBJ2-1; size: -; DNA: TGTGCCAGCAGTCCTGGGACAGGGGGCTTAATTGTCAGTTACAATGAGCAGTTCTTC; CDR3: CASSPGTGGLIVSYNEQFF